This entry lists 6 T cell receptor beta chains sequenced from one sample in a study of CD8 T cells in ankylosing spondylitis. TCRdb independently ran MiXCR on the 5' RACE reads; one entry per CDR3 protein. The table lists over 130,000 distinct CDR3 sequences, around 42% of them singletons. Sequenced sample: synovial fluid, either unsorted or a sorted T cell fraction (not recorded which). These receptors all stem from a male donor with ankylosing spondylitis.

V usage is TRBV6-1 and J usage is TRBJ2-2; 7 bases are shared with TRBD2. J lost 7 bases, V lost 1 base, and 3 bases had no gene match. Germline V gene data show CDR1 as MNHNS and CDR2 as SASEGT. The CDR3 is made up of 14 amino acids. The CDR3 DNA reads as TGTGCCAGCAGTGAAGGGGGGGGTAACGGGGAGCTGTTTTTT. As protein: CASSEGGGNGELFF.

The V call is TRBV12-3 or TRBV12-4, the J call TRBJ2-2; 14 positions match TRBD2. There are 17 residues in the CDR3. Trimming removed 5 bases from V and 6 bases from J; junction bases left unmatched: 8. This CDR3 is CASSPQGTSGGAGELFF. CDR3 DNA: TGTGCCAGCAGTCCCCAAGGGACTAGCGGGGGAGCCGGGGAGCTGTTTTTT.

There are a few counts of this clonotype. V gene TRBV6-1 combines with J gene TRBJ2-3, with TRBD2 identical over 15 bases. From germline, CDR1 is MNHNS and CDR2 SASEGT. V lost 6 bases, J lost 8 bases, and 9 bases stayed unmatched. The CDR3 runs to 16 residues. CDR3 region: CASSEGTSGGTGTQYF. CDR3 coding DNA: TGTGCCAGCAGCGAGGGGACTAGCGGGGGGACTGGTACGCAGTATTTT.

The rearrangement joins TRBV7-8 to TRBJ2-7, with unresolved D. Trimming removed 5 bases from V and 6 bases from J, with 14 bases in between. Germline V lookup: CDR1 SGHVS, CDR2 FQNEAQ. The CDR3 contains 13 residues. The CDR3 sequence is CASSHVWAGEQYF. The DNA of the CDR3 is TGTGCCAGCAGCCACGTTTGGGCAGGCGAGCAGTACTTC.

This sequence joins TRBV29-1 and TRBJ1-3; no clear D gene. This CDR3 spans 14 amino acids. Germline V CDR1 and CDR2: SQVTM, ANQGSEA. Trimming pared 0 bases from V and 2 bases from J, leaving 8 bases between. In nucleotides, the CDR3 is TGCAGCGTTGAAGAGAGGGATACTGGAAACACCATATATTTT. Its translation: CSVEERDTGNTIYF.

V and J are TRBV19 and TRBJ1-5, with 11 bases matching TRBD1. CDR1 and CDR2 from the germline V gene are LNHDA and SQIVND (reference sequence). Germline trimming cut 3 bases from V and 6 bases from J; bases unmatched to any gene: 7. The CDR3 is 16 residues long. Here the CDR3 reads CASSIWTGGLVQPQHF. Here the CDR3 DNA reads TGTGCCAGTAGTATCTGGACAGGGGGCTTGGTTCAGCCCCAGCATTTT.